What follows describes a single T cell receptor beta chain. Enrolled during active infection, Seattle patients were then followed longitudinally. This entry belongs to a study of blood T cell repertoires in COVID-19. Across the study: T cells, B-cell-depleted T cells, or PBMCs supplied cDNA or gDNA.

Clones were sequenced by immunoSEQ multiplex PCR, and TCRdb holds only the in-frame ones, with some missing. Of 350,000 or so clones listed, approximately 89% are singletons. After removal of 5 bases from V and 2 bases from J, the junction contained 4 bases not matched to a gene. Germline CDR1 is SGHVS and CDR2 is FNYEAQ. The CDR3 is 16 amino acids. This receptor was taken from a woman aged 30 to 39 with COVID-19, enrolled during active disease. The sample consisted of peripheral blood. The chain has TRBV7-6 and TRBJ2-3, with 13 nucleotides matching TRBD2. Written as DNA, the CDR3 is TGTGCCAGCAGCGTGACTAGCGGGGGGCCCACAGATACGCAGTATTTT. Translation: CASSVTSGGPTDTQYF.